The 30 T cell receptor beta chains given below trace back to one sample, sequenced in a study of blood T cell repertoires in COVID-19. Using immunoSEQ multiplex PCR, the repertoire was profiled, and TCRdb retains in-frame clones only, with some absent. In the table there are some 86,000 clones, about 83% of which are singletons. Sample: peripheral blood. Source of these receptors: a woman in her 70s with acute or convalescent COVID-19.

The gene calls are TRBV18 and TRBJ2-3; 12 nucleotides line up with TRBD2. CDR3 length equals 14 residues. V gave up 5 bases and J gave up 5 bases; unmatched junction bases: 2. Germline CDR1 is KGHSH and CDR2 is LQKENI. The CDR3 spells CASSALAGGDTQYF. CDR3 coding DNA: TGTGCCAGCTCAGCACTAGCGGGAGGAGATACGCAGTATTTT.

CDR3 in DNA: TGTGCCAGCAGCTCCCTAGCGGGAGGTATAGATACGCAGTATTTT. Translation: CASSSLAGGIDTQYF. The chain is built from TRBV7-2 and TRBJ2-3; 11 bases are a match to TRBD2. J gave up 5 bases and V 4 bases, and 5 bases lay outside the gene matches. This CDR3 region has 15 residues. Germline lookup yields CDR1 SGHTA and CDR2 FQGNSA. The entire variable domain, with the rest obtained from reference TRBV7-2 and TRBJ2-3, is as follows: GAGVSQSPSNKVTEKGKDVELRCDPISGHTALYWYRQSLGQGLEFLIYFQGNSAPDKSGLPSDRFSAERTGGSVSTLTIQRTQQEDSAVYLCASSSLAGGIDTQYFGPGTRLTVL.

This clone was seen at least ten times. This same CDR3 is encoded by further DNA sequences in the sample. The J gene is TRBJ2-1, the V gene TRBV29-1; TRBD1 matches 7 bases. After removal of 1 base from V and 0 bases from J, the junction contained 3 bases not matched to a gene. Germline-derived CDR1 and CDR2 are SQVTM and ANQGSEA. The CDR3 is 15 residues long. In nucleotides, the CDR3 is TGCAGCGTTGAAGTGTGGGACAGCTCCTACAATGAGCAGTTCTTC. As protein: CSVEVWDSSYNEQFF.

This rearrangement joins TRBV9 to TRBJ2-2; unclear D gene. Trimming stripped 4 bases from V and 5 bases from J, with 15 bases between. Germline V lookup: CDR1 SGDLS, CDR2 YYNGEE. The CDR3 runs 15 residues. In nucleotides, the CDR3 is TGTGCCAGCAGCTACGACACAGTACAGACCGGGGAGCTGTTTTTT. Translated: CASSYDTVQTGELFF.

The chain uses TRBV11-2 and TRBJ1-1, with D perhaps TRBD1 (5 bases). V was clipped by 5 bases and J by 0 bases, with 19 bases between them. Germline V gene sequence: CDR1 SGHAT, CDR2 FQNNGV. CDR3 length: 17 residues. The CDR3 sequence: CASSPHGRGSMNTEAFF. The CDR3 DNA is TGTGCCAGCAGCCCCCACGGAAGGGGTAGCATGAACACTGAAGCTTTCTTT.

This clone has only one observation. The CDR3 is CASIRDRENSPLHF. CDR3 in DNA: TGTGCCAGCATCCGGGACAGGGAGAATTCACCCCTCCACTTT. The V and J genes are TRBV6-5 and TRBJ1-6, with TRBD1 identical over 9 bases. The V segment lost 7 bases and the J segment 7 bases; nucleotides outside the gene matches: 5. The length of the CDR3 is 14 residues. Germline assignment: CDR1 MNHEY and CDR2 SVGAGI.

This clone was found once. The gene calls are TRBV5-6 and TRBJ2-1; a weak D match, TRBD1 (6 bases). Germline CDR1 is SGHDT and CDR2 is YYEEEE. V lost 0 bases to trimming and J lost 6 bases, with 13 bases between them. The CDR3 contains 15 residues. CDR3 sequence: CASSLATGWGNEQFF. CDR3 coding DNA: TGTGCCAGCAGCTTGGCGACAGGATGGGGCAATGAGCAGTTCTTC.

The chain carries TRBV28 and TRBJ1-2; 8 nucleotides line up with TRBD1. The CDR3 is 14 residues long. V was clipped by 5 bases and J by 8 bases; unmatched bases: 10. Looked up from germline, CDR1 is MDHEN and CDR2 is SYDVKM. The CDR3 spells CASSKEGTGGGYTF. DNA of the CDR3: TGTGCCAGCAGTAAAGAGGGGACAGGCGGGGGCTACACCTTC.

The chain is built from TRBV27 and TRBJ2-1; the D gene is possibly TRBD1 (6 bases). The CDR3 has 17 residues. Germline CDR1 reads MNHEY; CDR2 reads SMNVEV (reference sequence). V shed 5 bases and J shed 1 base, with 18 bases lying between them. As DNA, the CDR3 is TGTGCCAGCAGTATAACAGGGCTTGACGGGTCCTACAATGAGCAGTTCTTC. This sequence encodes CASSITGLDGSYNEQFF.

As regards this clone: Other nucleotide sequences in the sample specify the same CDR3. In DNA, the CDR3 is TGTGCCAGCAGCGTAAGGGGATCGTCTGGGGCCAACGTCCTGACTTTC. Translated, it gives CASSVRGSSGANVLTF. The chain uses TRBV9 and TRBJ2-6, with D perhaps matching TRBD1 (5 bases). Germline V gives CDR1 SGDLS, CDR2 YYNGEE. V was clipped by 1 base and J by 1 base, with 9 bases between them. This CDR3 region has 16 residues.

The V and J genes are TRBV25-1 and TRBJ2-3, with a tentative D call TRBD2 (5 bases). This CDR3 has 14 amino acids. Looked up from germline, CDR1 is MGHDK and CDR2 is SYGVNS. V dropped 6 bases and J dropped 3 bases, with 13 bases sitting between them. The CDR3 DNA follows: TGTGCCAGCAGCAGCGGTGCCTCTACAGATACGCAGTATTTT. Translation: CASSSGASTDTQYF. The variable domain in full, with the rest retrieved from reference TRBV25-1 and TRBJ2-3, is EADIYQTPRYLVIGTGKKITLECSQTMGHDKMYWYQQDPGMELHLIHYSYGVNSTEKGDLSSESTVSRIRTEHFPLTLESARPSHTSQYLCASSSGASTDTQYFGPGTRLTVL.

The V gene is TRBV2, the J gene TRBJ2-2, with 11 bases lining up with TRBD1. This CDR3 region has 15 residues. In germline, CDR1 is SNHLY, CDR2 FYNNEI. The junction had 2 bases not matched to a gene; V was cut back by 6 bases and J by 2 bases. The CDR3 here is CASSWTGGNTGELFF. The CDR3 region has the DNA TGTGCCAGCAGCTGGACAGGGGGCAACACCGGGGAGCTGTTTTTT.

The J gene is TRBJ1-2, the V gene TRBV6-4; D is uncertain. This CDR3 has 16 residues. Trimming removed 7 bases at V and 0 bases at J, with 18 bases between. Germline CDR1 and CDR2: MRHNA and SNTAGT. CDR3 region: CASTPGTAGSNYGYTF. Written as DNA, the CDR3 is TGTGCCAGCACCCCGGGCACCGCGGGGTCTAACTATGGCTACACCTTC.

This chain connects TRBV28 to TRBJ1-6, with D hard to call. This CDR3 contains 16 residues. Germline loops: CDR1 MDHEN, CDR2 SYDVKM. V lost 3 bases and J lost 0, with 9 bases in between. The CDR3 reads CASSFTGSSYNSPLHF. The CDR3 DNA follows: TGTGCCAGCAGTTTTACCGGTAGCTCCTATAATTCACCCCTCCACTTT.

This rearrangement joins TRBV25-1 to TRBJ2-3, with TRBD1 as a possible D gene (5 bases). The CDR3 loop spans 17 amino acids. Trimming stripped 3 bases from V and 2 bases from J, with 18 bases between. Per germline, CDR1 MGHDK and CDR2 SYGVNS. The chain's CDR3 is CASSDWTHTPYTDTQYF. The CDR3 nucleotides read TGTGCCAGCAGTGATTGGACACATACCCCCTACACAGATACGCAGTATTTT. The complete variable domain, with remaining parts taken from reference TRBV25-1 and TRBJ2-3, reads EADIYQTPRYLVIGTGKKITLECSQTMGHDKMYWYQQDPGMELHLIHYSYGVNSTEKGDLSSESTVSRIRTEHFPLTLESARPSHTSQYLCASSDWTHTPYTDTQYFGPGTRLTVL.

The chain recombines TRBV6-1 with TRBJ1-5; a possible D gene is TRBD1 (6 bases). The ends were cut back, 0 bases at V and 5 bases at J, with 11 bases in the middle. Germline V CDR1 and CDR2: MNHNS, SASEGT. This CDR3 is built from 15 residues. CDR3 in amino acids: CASSEARGPYQPQHF. CDR3 nucleotide sequence: TGTGCCAGCAGTGAAGCCAGGGGTCCGTATCAGCCCCAGCATTTT.

This chain connects TRBV6-5 to TRBJ1-2, with 8 positions matching TRBD1. The germline V gene encodes CDR1 MNHEY and CDR2 SVGAGI. Unmatched junction bases numbered 7, after V lost 0 bases and J lost 4 bases. The CDR3 extends over 16 amino acids. The DNA of the CDR3 is TGTGCCAGCAGTTACTCCGGACAGGGTTTTTCCTATGGCTACACCTTC. This codes for CASSYSGQGFSYGYTF.

This chain joins TRBV20-1 and TRBJ2-5, with 11 bases identical to TRBD2. Germline-derived CDR1 and CDR2 are DFQATT and SNEGSKA (reference sequence). Unmatched junction bases numbered 8, after V lost 3 bases and J lost 5 bases. This CDR3 has 15 residues. CDR3 nucleotides: TGCAGTGCTAGTTCACTAGCGGGGGTGGGGGAGACCCAGTACTTC. It specifies CSASSLAGVGETQYF.

This clone was detected a few times. The chain combines TRBV5-1 with TRBJ2-3, with TRBD2 identical over 8 bases. V shed 0 bases, J shed 1 base, and the junction held 4 bases outside the gene matches. The CDR3 consists of 16 residues. Looked up from germline, CDR1 is SGHRS and CDR2 is YFSETQ. CDR3 protein: CASSLASTSGTDTQYF. In DNA form, the CDR3 reads TGCGCCAGCAGCTTGGCCTCGACTAGCGGCACAGATACGCAGTATTTT.

The chain couples TRBV6-6 to TRBJ1-2; 7 bases are a match to TRBD1. The trim removed 5 bases at V and 4 bases at J, leaving 10 bases unmatched. Germline assignment: CDR1 MNHNY and CDR2 SVGAGI (reference sequence). The CDR3 contains 15 residues. CDR3 region: CASSTTGTVTYGYTF. The DNA for the CDR3 is TGTGCCAGCAGTACGACAGGGACTGTAACCTATGGCTACACCTTC.

The CDR3 protein is CASSLDLAGRYEQYV. CDR3 in DNA: TGTGCCAGCAGCTTAGATTTGGCAGGAAGGTACGAGCAGTACGTC. V and J are TRBV11-3 and TRBJ2-7; D gene unclear. The CDR3 runs to 15 residues. Per the germline V gene, CDR1 is SGHNT and CDR2 is YENEEA. Trimming stripped 0 bases from V and 4 bases from J, with 13 bases between.

The chain employs TRBV27 and TRBJ1-2, with 10 bases that match TRBD1. With V trimmed by 3 bases and J by 4 bases, 8 bases remained unmatched. The CDR3 is 16 amino acids. The V gene's germline CDR1 is MNHEY and CDR2 SMNVEV (reference sequence). The CDR3 is CASSFHDRGLTYGYTF. The CDR3 DNA is TGTGCCAGCAGTTTCCACGACAGGGGGCTTACCTATGGCTACACCTTC.

The rearrangement uses TRBV7-2 and TRBJ2-5; no firm D call. The CDR3 consists of 11 residues. The ends were cut back, 6 bases at V and 2 bases at J, with 4 bases in the middle. The germline gives CDR1 SGHTA, CDR2 FQGNSA. The CDR3 DNA follows: TGTGCCAGCAGTCTACAAGAGACCCAGTACTTC. Translating gives CASSLQETQYF.

This chain connects TRBV5-1 to TRBJ2-3; the D gene is possibly TRBD2 (7 bases). Looked up from germline, CDR1 is SGHRS and CDR2 is YFSETQ. V lost 4 bases, J lost 0 bases, and 12 bases lay in between. This CDR3 has 15 residues. The CDR3: CASSLGGPSTDTQYF. The DNA of the CDR3 is TGCGCCAGCAGCCTCGGGGGGCCAAGCACAGATACGCAGTATTTT.

The genes are TRBV4-1 and TRBJ2-3, with a weak D call TRBD1 (6 bases). The CDR3 extends over 16 amino acids. Between the trimmed V and J ends, which lost 3 bases and 1 base, there was a span of 14 bases. Per germline, CDR1 MGHRA and CDR2 YSYEKL. CDR3 region: CASSQRQVLGTDTQYF. The CDR3 DNA sequence: TGCGCCAGCAGCCAGAGACAGGTACTCGGCACAGATACGCAGTATTTT.

This chain uses TRBV19 with TRBJ2-5, with D perhaps matching TRBD2 (7 bases). Germline loops: CDR1 LNHDA, CDR2 SQIVND (reference sequence). Trimming took 4 bases from V and 5 from J, leaving 20 bases between them. This CDR3 is built from 16 residues. The CDR3 region is CASSRFGQGGGETQYF. Here the CDR3 DNA reads TGTGCCAGTAGTAGATTTGGTCAGGGAGGGGGGGAGACCCAGTACTTC.

At least ten counts were recorded for this clone. The sample carries other DNA sequences with the same CDR3. This chain connects TRBV18 to TRBJ1-1; tentatively, D is TRBD1 (5 bases). The germline CDR1 and CDR2 sequences are KGHSH and LQKENI. This CDR3 is 13 amino acids long. V was clipped by 3 bases and J by 1 base, with 6 bases between them. CDR3 nucleotides: TGTGCCAGCTCACCGACAGCGAACACTGAAGCTTTCTTT. Translating gives CASSPTANTEAFF.

This clone was counted a single time. The chain links TRBV7-9 to TRBJ1-5; 7 nucleotides agree with TRBD1. This CDR3 has 15 residues. Trimming at V came to 5 bases and at J to 3 bases, leaving 7 bases not matched to a gene. The germline gives CDR1 SEHNR, CDR2 FQNEAQ (reference sequence). The DNA of the CDR3 is TGTGCCAGCAGCGCGATAGGACAGGTCAATCAGCCCCAGCATTTT. Protein: CASSAIGQVNQPQHF.

The genes are TRBV11-3 and TRBJ1-5; 7 positions match TRBD1. The CDR3 runs to 15 residues. The trim removed 5 bases at V and 1 base at J, leaving 5 bases unmatched. From germline, CDR1 is SGHNT and CDR2 YENEEA. The CDR3 DNA is TGTGCCAGCAGCCCAGGGGGGTTAAGCAATCAGCCCCAGCATTTT. This sequence encodes CASSPGGLSNQPQHF. Filled out from reference TRBV11-3 and TRBJ1-5, the complete variable domain reads EAGVVQSPRYKIIEKKQPVAFWCNPISGHNTLYWYLQNLGQGPELLIRYENEEAVDDSQLPKDRFSAERLKGVDSTLKIQPAELGDSAVYLCASSPGGLSNQPQHFGDGTRLSIL.

V gene TRBV6-1 combines with J gene TRBJ1-1; D perhaps matches TRBD1 (6 bases). The CDR3 length is 14 residues. CDR1 is MNHNS, CDR2 SASEGT, per germline. Trimming stripped 1 base from V and 5 bases from J, with 11 bases between. In DNA, the CDR3 is TGTGCCAGCAGTGAAGACAGGGTACGAACTGAAGCTTTCTTT. This sequence encodes CASSEDRVRTEAFF.